The 18 T cell receptor beta chains below all came from one sample that was sequenced in a study of blood T cell repertoires in COVID-19. Only in-frame clones appear in the TCRdb table, and some are missing; sequencing was by immunoSEQ multiplex PCR. The sample holds 350,000 to 450,000 clones, less than 85% seen once. The sample comprised peripheral blood. These receptors all come from a woman aged 18-29 years with acute or convalescent COVID-19.

This clone has only a few counts. The chain carries TRBV18 and TRBJ1-1; perhaps TRBD1 as D (6 bases). The CDR3 spans 14 residues. The V end lost 5 bases, the J end lost 1 base, and 11 bases lay between the germline ends. Germline V gene sequence: CDR1 KGHSH, CDR2 LQKENI. The CDR3 region has the DNA TGTGCCAGCTCAGAACAGGGCCAGAACACTGAAGCTTTCTTT. It codes for CASSEQGQNTEAFF.

The chain carries TRBV5-1 and TRBJ2-7; 10 bases match TRBD1. Germline trimming cut 4 bases from V and 3 bases from J; bases unmatched to any gene: 10. This CDR3 comprises 16 residues. Germline V gives CDR1 SGHRS, CDR2 YFSETQ. The CDR3 nucleotides read TGCGCCAGCAGCCTACAGACAGGGGGCCTCCGCTACGAGCAGTACTTC. Amino acids: CASSLQTGGLRYEQYF.

The chain couples TRBV18 to TRBJ2-2; TRBD2 matches 10 bases. With V trimmed by 3 bases and J by 1 base, 17 bases remained unmatched. The CDR3 is 21 amino acids. Germline V lookup: CDR1 KGHSH, CDR2 LQKENI. In DNA, the CDR3 is TGTGCCAGCTCACCGTTTACTAGCGGGACCGGATTAACTATGAACACCGGGGAGCTGTTTTTT. It specifies CASSPFTSGTGLTMNTGELFF.

The V call is TRBV6-1, the J call TRBJ1-2, with TRBD1 matching over 7 bases. CDR3 length equals 14 residues. CDR1 is MNHNS and CDR2 is SASEGT in the germline V gene. V shed 2 bases and J 7 bases; nucleotides not matched to a gene: 7. CDR3 region: CASSENDAGGGYTF. The CDR3 nucleotides are TGTGCCAGCAGTGAAAATGATGCAGGGGGTGGCTACACCTTC.

CDR3 DNA sequence: TGTGCCAGCAGTTTAGTATCTGGAAACACCATATATTTT. Residues: CASSLVSGNTIYF. The chain has TRBV6-5 and TRBJ1-3; D gene uncertain. The ends were cut back, 4 bases at V and 1 base at J, with 5 bases in the middle. The germline CDR1 and CDR2 sequences are MNHEY and SVGAGI. This CDR3 comprises 13 residues.

This sequence joins TRBV7-9 and TRBJ2-7; TRBD1 matches at 9 bases. Germline V gene lookup returns CDR1 SEHNR and CDR2 FQNEAQ (reference sequence). The V and J ends lost 1 base and 0 bases, in that order; junction bases with no gene match: 7. The CDR3 has 17 amino acids. DNA of the CDR3: TGTGCCAGCAGCTTAGGGGTGGGGACAGGGTACTCCTACGAGCAGTACTTC. Amino acids: CASSLGVGTGYSYEQYF. The variable domain in full, with the rest retrieved from reference TRBV7-9 and TRBJ2-7, is DTGVSQNPRHKITKRGQNVTFRCDPISEHNRLYWYRQTLGQGPEFLTYFQNEAQLEKSRLLSDRFSAERPKGSFSTLEIQRTEQGDSAMYLCASSLGVGTGYSYEQYFGPGTRLTVT.

This chain joins TRBV2 and TRBJ1-5, with D unclear. The CDR3 loop spans 15 amino acids. CDR1 and CDR2 (germline): SNHLY, FYNNEI. Trimming took 5 bases from V and 0 from J, leaving 11 bases between them. CDR3 amino acids: CASSFSGYSNQPQHF. The CDR3 DNA follows: TGTGCCAGCAGTTTTTCCGGGTATAGCAATCAGCCCCAGCATTTT. Complete variable domain (other parts from reference TRBV2 and TRBJ1-5): EPEVTQTPSHQVTQMGQEVILRCVPISNHLYFYWYRQILGQKVEFLVSFYNNEISEKSEIFDDQFSVERPDGSNFTLKIRSTKLEDSAMYFCASSFSGYSNQPQHFGDGTRLSIL.

The chain links TRBV19 to TRBJ2-5; possible D gene TRBD1, 6 bases. Germline V gene lookup returns CDR1 LNHDA and CDR2 SQIVND (reference sequence). Trimming pared 6 bases from V and 2 bases from J, leaving 10 bases between. This CDR3 is built from 13 residues. This CDR3 reads CASRPGAQETQYF. CDR3 DNA: TGTGCCAGTAGACCAGGGGCTCAAGAGACCCAGTACTTC.

This clone was recorded only once. The chain combines TRBV6-5 with TRBJ1-2; 7 bases are shared with TRBD1. J gave up 2 bases and V 8 bases, and 5 bases lay outside the gene matches. Germline values: CDR1 MNHEY, CDR2 SVGAGI. The CDR3 has 13 residues. In nucleotides, the CDR3 is TGTGCCAGCTCAGGGGGAGAAAACTATGGCTACACCTTC. It codes for CASSGGENYGYTF.

J is TRBJ1-4 and V is TRBV7-9, with 11 bases fitting TRBD1. CDR1 and CDR2 (germline): SEHNR, FQNEAQ (reference sequence). The junction had 5 bases not matched to a gene; V was cut back by 3 bases and J by 8 bases. The CDR3 contains 15 residues. The CDR3 is CASSLGQGESEKLFF. The DNA of the CDR3 is TGTGCCAGCAGCTTGGGACAGGGGGAGTCGGAAAAACTGTTTTTT.

The V call is TRBV7-6, the J call TRBJ2-5, with 7 bases aligning to TRBD2. CDR3 length: 16 amino acids. With V trimmed by 1 base and J by 5 bases, 10 bases remained unmatched. Germline V gene data show CDR1 as SGHVS and CDR2 as FNYEAQ. CDR3 region: CASSLGLPGGGETQYF. The CDR3 bases are TGTGCCAGCAGCTTAGGGCTGCCGGGAGGCGGGGAGACCCAGTACTTC.

J is TRBJ2-7 and V is TRBV6-5; the D gene is possibly TRBD1 (6 bases). Between the trimmed V and J ends, which lost 6 bases and 6 bases, there was a span of 15 bases. The CDR3 spans 13 residues. Germline lookup yields CDR1 MNHEY and CDR2 SVGAGI. In DNA form, the CDR3 reads TGTGCCAGCAGAAGGGACAAGATAGGCGAGCAGTACTTC. Protein: CASRRDKIGEQYF.

V gene TRBV9 combines with J gene TRBJ2-3; the match to TRBD1 covers 8 bases. J lost 1 base, V lost 1 base, and 2 bases had no gene match. CDR3 length equals 15 residues. The germline CDR1 and CDR2 sequences are SGDLS and YYNGEE. CDR3 loop: CASSVMDRGTDTQYF. CDR3 in DNA: TGTGCCAGCAGCGTAATGGACAGGGGCACAGATACGCAGTATTTT.

This rearrangement joins TRBV28 to TRBJ1-2; D gene unclear. Deletions cut 1 base from V and 1 base from J, with 4 bases between. The CDR3 covers 13 residues. Germline V gene lookup returns CDR1 MDHEN and CDR2 SYDVKM. The CDR3 DNA reads TGTGCCAGCAGTTTATACATTAACTATGGCTACACCTTC. Protein: CASSLYINYGYTF.

The V and J genes are TRBV4-2 and TRBJ2-3; D might be TRBD2 (6 bases). The germline V gene has CDR1 LGHNA and CDR2 YNFKEQ. CDR3 length equals 16 residues. V shed 4 bases and J shed 7 bases, with 21 bases lying between them. CDR3 in DNA: TGTGCCAGCAGCCGGAGGGGAGGAGGGGAGACTTATACGCAGTATTTT. Translated: CASSRRGGGETYTQYF.

V and J are TRBV5-1 and TRBJ1-1; 7 nucleotides match TRBD1. There are 12 residues in the CDR3. Trimming took 4 bases from V and 11 from J; bases not matched to a gene: 8. Germline assignment: CDR1 SGHRS and CDR2 YFSETQ. The CDR3 DNA reads as TGCGCCAGCAGCCCAACACAGGGGACGGCTTTCTTT. It is translated as CASSPTQGTAFF.

This chain uses TRBV6-5 with TRBJ1-3, with D possibly being TRBD1 (6 bases). Trimming removed 5 bases from V and 0 bases from J, with 11 bases in between. In germline, CDR1 is MNHEY, CDR2 SVGAGI. The CDR3 consists of 15 residues. The CDR3 DNA is TGTGCCAGCAGTCGCGGGGGCCCCTCTGGAAACACCATATATTTT. This translates into CASSRGGPSGNTIYF.

The rearrangement links TRBV27 to TRBJ1-5, with D possibly TRBD1 on 6 matching bases. Germline CDR1 MNHEY, CDR2 SMNVEV (reference sequence). There are 15 residues in the CDR3. Trimming removed 8 bases at V and 0 bases at J, with 14 bases between. The CDR3 is CASGKGGYSNQPQHF. The CDR3 nucleotides read TGTGCCAGCGGAAAAGGGGGTTATAGCAATCAGCCCCAGCATTTT.